Listed below are T cell receptor beta chains from one sample, sequenced in a study of cytomegalovirus exposure and HLA in healthy donors. The protocol was immunoSEQ multiplex PCR, while the TCRdb copy is restricted to in-frame clones and leaves out a portion. The sample shows some 120,000 clones, roughly 78% of them seen only once. The sample taken for sequencing was PBMCs. Receptors were obtained from a middle-aged man in good health and CMV-seronegative. CDR3s include the opening cysteine and the closing phenylalanine or tryptophan. D genes are given only for firm matches. Size values are once, few and many counts, or a class for expanded clones, and some rows have none.

j_call,clone_size,v_call,d_call,cdr3_length,cdr3_aa,cdr3_nt
TRBJ1-2,.,TRBV18,.,14,CASSPREENYGYTF,TGTGCCAGCTCACCACGGGAGGAAAACTATGGCTACACCTTC
TRBJ1-5,once,TRBV6-1,.,16,CASSEVPGTPIKAQHF,TGTGCCAGCAGTGAAGTTCCGGGTACTCCGATCAAGGCCCAGCATTTT
TRBJ2-3,.,TRBV7-9,.,12,CASSLAEGRQYF,TGTGCCAGCAGCTTAGCGGAGGGCCGCCAGTATTTT
TRBJ1-1,.,TRBV9,TRBD1,17,CASSVGTGFLVNTEAFF,TGTGCCAGCAGCGTTGGGACAGGGTTTTTAGTGAACACTGAAGCTTTCTTT
TRBJ2-3,.,TRBV7-9,.,16,CASNRDWAPSTDTQYF,TGTGCCAGCAACCGGGACTGGGCTCCTAGCACAGATACGCAGTATTTT
TRBJ1-4,.,TRBV4-1,TRBD1,15,CASSQAGGVREKLFF,TGCGCCAGCAGCCAAGCAGGGGGAGTGAGGGAAAAACTGTTTTTT
TRBJ1-3,.,TRBV7-2,.,14,CASSLGSVGNTIYF,TGTGCCAGCAGCTTAGGGTCGGTTGGAAACACCATATATTTT
TRBJ2-3,few,TRBV7-6,.,14,CASSSTGPSDTQYF,TGTGCCAGCAGCTCCACAGGGCCCTCAGATACGCAGTATTTT
TRBJ1-4,once,TRBV7-9,TRBD1,15,CASLLGQGLMEKLFF,TGTGCCAGCCTTCTCGGACAGGGACTTATGGAAAAACTGTTTTTT
TRBJ2-3,.,TRBV30,TRBD2,16,CAWGDRPRDYTDTQYF,TGTGCCTGGGGAGACAGACCCCGGGACTACACAGATACGCAGTATTTT
TRBJ1-1,.,TRBV28,.,15,CASSPAGARNTEAFF,TGTGCCAGCAGTCCCGCGGGAGCCAGGAACACTGAAGCTTTCTTT
TRBJ1-2,.,TRBV5-1,.,14,CASSLPGGSDGYTF,TGCGCCAGCAGCCTACCGGGGGGGTCGGATGGCTACACCTTC
TRBJ2-3,once,TRBV7-2,TRBD2,18,CASSLAPLAGGGGDTQYF,TGTGCCAGCAGCTTAGCCCCTCTAGCGGGAGGGGGCGGAGATACGCAGTATTTT
TRBJ2-1,few,TRBV5-1,TRBD1,13,CASSISTGVEQFF,TGCGCCAGCAGCATTTCCACAGGGGTTGAGCAGTTCTTC
TRBJ1-6,.,TRBV30,.,16,CAWSLDRASYNSPLHF,TGTGCCTGGAGTCTCGACAGAGCCTCCTATAATTCACCCCTCCACTTT
TRBJ2-5,.,TRBV30,TRBD2,13,CAWSRTRGETQYF,TGTGCCTGGAGCAGGACTAGAGGGGAGACCCAGTACTTC
TRBJ2-7,.,TRBV11-2,.,11,CASSLGLEMHF,TGTGCCAGCAGCTTAGGCCTCGAGATGCACTTC
TRBJ2-1,.,TRBV18,.,15,CASSPRESSYNEQFF,TGTGCCAGCTCACCACGCGAGAGCTCCTACAATGAGCAGTTCTTC
TRBJ2-7,.,TRBV5-1,TRBD1,15,CASSLDRQGVDEQYF,TGCGCCAGCAGCCTGGACCGACAGGGGGTCGACGAGCAGTACTTC
TRBJ2-2,few,TRBV15,.,17,CATSRDWGATITGELFF,TGTGCCACCAGCAGAGATTGGGGCGCCACGATTACCGGGGAGCTGTTTTTT
TRBJ2-7,.,TRBV5-7,TRBD1,18,CASSLVGQGRDSSYEQYF,TGTGCCAGCAGCTTGGTGGGACAGGGGAGAGATAGCTCCTACGAGCAGTACTTC
TRBJ2-1,.,TRBV7-2,TRBD2,13,CASSPTSGDEQFF,TGTGCCAGCAGCCCGACTAGCGGGGATGAGCAGTTCTTC
TRBJ2-2,.,TRBV5-1,TRBD2,18,CASSWDPTSGGLGGELFF,TGCGCCAGCAGCTGGGACCCGACTAGCGGGGGGCTCGGCGGGGAGCTGTTTTTT
TRBJ2-7,.,TRBV28,.,15,CASSPGGGARYEQYF,TGTGCCAGCAGTCCAGGAGGGGGGGCGAGGTACGAGCAGTACTTC